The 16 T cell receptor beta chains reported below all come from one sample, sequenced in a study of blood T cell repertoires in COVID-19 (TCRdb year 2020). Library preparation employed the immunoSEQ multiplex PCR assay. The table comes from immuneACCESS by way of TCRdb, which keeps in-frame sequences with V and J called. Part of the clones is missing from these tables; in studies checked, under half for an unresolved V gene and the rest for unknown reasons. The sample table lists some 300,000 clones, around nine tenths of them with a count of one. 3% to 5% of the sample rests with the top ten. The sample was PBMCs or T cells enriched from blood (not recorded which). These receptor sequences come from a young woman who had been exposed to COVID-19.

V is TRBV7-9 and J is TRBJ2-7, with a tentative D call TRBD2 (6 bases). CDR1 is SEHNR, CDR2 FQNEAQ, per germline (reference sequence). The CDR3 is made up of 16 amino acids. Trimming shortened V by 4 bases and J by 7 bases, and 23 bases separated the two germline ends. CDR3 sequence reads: CASSSPKGPGGGEQYF. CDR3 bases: TGTGCCAGCAGCTCTCCCAAAGGGCCAGGTGGGGGGGAGCAGTACTTC.

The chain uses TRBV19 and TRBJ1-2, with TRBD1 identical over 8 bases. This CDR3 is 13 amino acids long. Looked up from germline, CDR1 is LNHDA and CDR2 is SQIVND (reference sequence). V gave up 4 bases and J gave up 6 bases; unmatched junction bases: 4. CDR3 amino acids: CASSTGGFNGYTF. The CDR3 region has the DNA TGTGCCAGTAGTACAGGGGGCTTTAATGGCTACACCTTC.

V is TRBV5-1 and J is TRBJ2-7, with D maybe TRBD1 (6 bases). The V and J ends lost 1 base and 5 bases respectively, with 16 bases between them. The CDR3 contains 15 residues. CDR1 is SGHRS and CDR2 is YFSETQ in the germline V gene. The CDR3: CASSLRTDSPHEQYF. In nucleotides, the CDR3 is TGCGCCAGCAGCTTGAGGACAGACTCCCCCCACGAGCAGTACTTC.

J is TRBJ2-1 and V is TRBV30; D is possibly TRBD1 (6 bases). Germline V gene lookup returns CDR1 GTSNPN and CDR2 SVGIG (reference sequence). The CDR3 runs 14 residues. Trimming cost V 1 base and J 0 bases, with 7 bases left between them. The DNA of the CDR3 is TGTGCCTGGAGTGAAGGGGGCTCCTACAATGAGCAGTTCTTC. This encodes CAWSEGGSYNEQFF.

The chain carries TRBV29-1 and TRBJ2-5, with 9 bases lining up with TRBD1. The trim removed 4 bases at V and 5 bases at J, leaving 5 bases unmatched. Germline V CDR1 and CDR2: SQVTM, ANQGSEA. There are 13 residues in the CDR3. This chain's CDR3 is CSVAGTGRETQYF. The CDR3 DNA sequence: TGCAGCGTTGCTGGGACAGGGCGTGAGACCCAGTACTTC. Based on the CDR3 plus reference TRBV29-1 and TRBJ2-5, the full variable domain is SAVISQKPSRDICQRGTSLTIQCQVDSQVTMMFWYRQQPGQSLTLIATANQGSEATYESGFVIDKFPISRPNLTFSTLTVSNMSPEDSSIYLCSVAGTGRETQYFGPGTRLLVL.

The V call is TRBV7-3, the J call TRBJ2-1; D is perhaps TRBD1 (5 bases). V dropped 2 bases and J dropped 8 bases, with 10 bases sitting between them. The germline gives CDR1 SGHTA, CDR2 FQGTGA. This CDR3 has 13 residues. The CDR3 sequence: CASSLLQGHEQFF. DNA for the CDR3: TGTGCCAGCAGCTTATTGCAGGGTCATGAGCAGTTCTTC. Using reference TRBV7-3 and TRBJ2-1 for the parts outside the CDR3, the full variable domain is GAGVSQTPSNKVTEKGKYVELRCDPISGHTALYWYRQSLGQGPEFLIYFQGTGAADDSGLPNDRFFAVRPEGSVSTLKIQRTERGDSAVYLCASSLLQGHEQFFGPGTRLTVL.

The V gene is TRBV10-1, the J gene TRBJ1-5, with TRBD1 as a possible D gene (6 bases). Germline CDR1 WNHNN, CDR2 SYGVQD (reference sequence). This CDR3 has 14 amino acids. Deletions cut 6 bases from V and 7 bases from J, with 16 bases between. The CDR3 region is CASRRRRGGQPQHF. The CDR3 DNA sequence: TGCGCCAGCAGACGAAGAAGGGGGGGGCAGCCCCAGCATTTT.

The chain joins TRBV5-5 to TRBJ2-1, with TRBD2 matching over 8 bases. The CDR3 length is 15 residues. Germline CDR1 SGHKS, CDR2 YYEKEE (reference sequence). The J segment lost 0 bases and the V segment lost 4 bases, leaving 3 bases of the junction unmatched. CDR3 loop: CASSPAGGSYNEQFF. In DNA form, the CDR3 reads TGTGCCAGCAGCCCGGCGGGGGGCTCCTACAATGAGCAGTTCTTC.

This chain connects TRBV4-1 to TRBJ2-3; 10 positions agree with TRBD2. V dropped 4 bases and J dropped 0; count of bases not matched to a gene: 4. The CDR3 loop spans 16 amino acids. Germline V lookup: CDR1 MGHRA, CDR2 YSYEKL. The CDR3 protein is CASSRGLADSTDTQYF. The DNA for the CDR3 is TGCGCCAGCAGCCGCGGACTAGCGGATAGCACAGATACGCAGTATTTT.

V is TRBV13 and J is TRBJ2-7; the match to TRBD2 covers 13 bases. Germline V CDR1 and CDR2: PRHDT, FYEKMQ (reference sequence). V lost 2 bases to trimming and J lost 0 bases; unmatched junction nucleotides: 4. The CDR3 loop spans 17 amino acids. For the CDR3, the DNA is TGTGCCAGCAGCTTAATGACTAGCGGGGGGCCCTCCTACGAGCAGTACTTC. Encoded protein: CASSLMTSGGPSYEQYF.

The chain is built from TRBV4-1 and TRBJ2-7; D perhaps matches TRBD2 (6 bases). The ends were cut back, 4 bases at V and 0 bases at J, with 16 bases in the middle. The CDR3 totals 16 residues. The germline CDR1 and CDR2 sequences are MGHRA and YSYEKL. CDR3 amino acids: CASSPRGSGGSYEQYF. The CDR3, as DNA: TGCGCCAGCAGCCCTCGGGGTTCCGGGGGCTCCTACGAGCAGTACTTC.

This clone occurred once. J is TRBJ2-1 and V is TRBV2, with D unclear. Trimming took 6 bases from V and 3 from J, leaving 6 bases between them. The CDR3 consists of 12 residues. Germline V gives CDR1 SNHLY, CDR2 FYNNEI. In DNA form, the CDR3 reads TGTGCCAGCAGCTCCTACTACAATGAGCAGTTCTTC. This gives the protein CASSSYYNEQFF.

CDR3 bases: TGTGCCAGCAGCCTCCAACAGGGATATGGCAATCAGCCCCAGCATTTT. Amino acid sequence: CASSLQQGYGNQPQHF. The chain joins TRBV3-1 (or the pseudogene TRBV3-2) to TRBJ1-5; possible D gene TRBD1, 6 bases. This CDR3 comprises 16 residues. Trimming left V 4 bases short and J 2 bases short, with 15 bases between. Germline CDR1 reads LGHDT; CDR2 reads YNNKEL (reference sequence).

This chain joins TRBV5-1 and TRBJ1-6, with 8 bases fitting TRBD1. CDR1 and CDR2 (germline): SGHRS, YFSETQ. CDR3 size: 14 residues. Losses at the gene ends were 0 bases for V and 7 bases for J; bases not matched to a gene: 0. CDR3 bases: TGCGCCAGCAGCTTGGGGACAGGGAATTCACCCCTCCACTTT. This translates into CASSLGTGNSPLHF.

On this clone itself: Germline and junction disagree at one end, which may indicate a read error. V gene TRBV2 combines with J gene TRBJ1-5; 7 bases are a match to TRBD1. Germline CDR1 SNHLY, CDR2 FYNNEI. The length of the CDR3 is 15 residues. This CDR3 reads CASREDRAPFEPQHF. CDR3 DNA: TGTGCCAGCAGAGAAGACAGGGCACCTTTCGAGCCCCAGCATTTT.

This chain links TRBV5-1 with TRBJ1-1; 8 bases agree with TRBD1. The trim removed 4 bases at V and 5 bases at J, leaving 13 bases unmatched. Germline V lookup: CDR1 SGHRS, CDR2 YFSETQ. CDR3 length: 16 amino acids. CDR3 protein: CASSPWTGKRGTEAFF. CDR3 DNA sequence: TGCGCCAGCAGCCCTTGGACAGGGAAAAGAGGAACTGAAGCTTTCTTT.